The TCR beta chain described here comes from a study of response to subunit inactivated influenza vaccine. Trimming removed 0 bases from V and 12 bases from J, with 12 bases in between. Per germline, CDR1 DFQATT and CDR2 SNEGSKA (reference sequence). This CDR3 comprises 12 residues. TCRdb reprocessed the RT-PCR reads with MiXCR, giving one entry per CDR3 protein. The table records hundreds of thousands of distinct CDR3 sequences, about 14% of them present only once. The clonotype comes from a man aged 45-60 years who received an inactivated influenza vaccine. The sample was PBMCs from blood, taken less than 15 days before vaccination. The rearrangement uses TRBV20-1 and TRBJ2-1; tentatively, D is TRBD2 (6 bases). The CDR3 DNA sequence: TGCAGTGCTAGAGACAAATGGCGGGGGCAGTTCTTC. It encodes CSARDKWRGQFF.